This T cell receptor beta chain was identified in a study of blood T cell repertoires in COVID-19. Worth noting for this clone: Distinct nucleotide sequences in the sample also encode this CDR3.

Germline CDR1 SGHTA, CDR2 FQGNSA. Trimming took 4 bases from V and 0 from J; bases not matched to a gene: 3. The CDR3 is made up of 17 amino acids. Sequencing used immunoSEQ multiplex PCR; TCRdb keeps in-frame clones, though not all of them. The repertoire holds about 160,000 clones, with roughly 90% as singletons. The TCR originated in a woman between 50 and 59 years old who had recovered from COVID-19. Sequenced sample: PBMCs or T cells enriched from blood (not recorded which). The chain is built from TRBV7-2 and TRBJ1-6, with TRBD1 matching 10 bases. As DNA, the CDR3 is TGTGCCAGCAGCTCGGGACAGGGGACCTCCTATAATTCACCCCTCCACTTT. Its protein is CASSSGQGTSYNSPLHF.